The 27 T cell receptor beta chains listed next were all sequenced from one sample in a study of blood T cells in healthy people across ages. PCR was performed a second time for about 7 to 11 cycles using a sample-barcoded 5' primer and a J-beta primer mix. TCRdb used MiXCR to reprocess the 5' RACE reads, holding one entry per CDR3 protein. The sample shows around 800,000 distinct CDR3 sequences, 20% to 30% of them seen only once. The sample also formed part of further work on T cells of mothers and their children.

The sequencing sample was made of blood. Receptors were obtained from a boy aged 5-17 years in good health.

This clonotype has only a few counts. This chain connects TRBV11-2 to TRBJ1-1; 11 bases line up with TRBD1. The V segment lost 5 bases and the J segment 3 bases; nucleotides outside the gene matches: 5. Germline V lookup: CDR1 SGHAT, CDR2 FQNNGV. This CDR3 spans 15 amino acids. The CDR3 protein is CASSPGTGGHTEAFF. CDR3 coding DNA: TGTGCCAGCAGCCCTGGGACAGGGGGGCACACTGAAGCTTTCTTT.

This clonotype has just a few counts. The chain combines TRBV4-1 with TRBJ2-5; 9 bases fit TRBD1. CDR3 length: 15 amino acids. Germline V CDR1 and CDR2: MGHRA, YSYEKL. The V segment lost 3 bases and the J segment 5 bases; nucleotides outside the gene matches: 7. CDR3 region: CASSQTGTGWETQYF. Written as DNA, the CDR3 is TGCGCCAGCAGCCAGACCGGGACAGGGTGGGAGACCCAGTACTTC.

This clonotype was observed a handful of times. V gene TRBV7-8 combines with J gene TRBJ2-1; tentatively, D is TRBD2 (6 bases). The CDR3 runs to 13 residues. Germline lookup yields CDR1 SGHVS and CDR2 FQNEAQ. Trimming removed 3 bases at V and 9 bases at J, with 12 bases between. In nucleotides, the CDR3 is TGTGCCAGCAGCTTGAGGAAGGAGGGTGAGCAGTTCTTC. Encoded protein: CASSLRKEGEQFF.

This chain uses TRBV15 with TRBJ2-5; 8 nucleotides agree with TRBD1. The CDR3 is 13 residues long. Germline-derived CDR1 and CDR2 are LNHNV and YYDKDF (reference sequence). J lost 6 bases, V lost 3 bases, and 3 bases had no gene match. The CDR3 DNA follows: TGTGCCACCAGCAGCGGACAGGGAAAGACCCAGTACTTC. It translates to CATSSGQGKTQYF.

V usage is TRBV28 and J usage is TRBJ1-1; the D gene is possibly TRBD1 (6 bases). Germline-derived CDR1 and CDR2 are MDHEN and SYDVKM. The CDR3 contains 11 residues. V lost 10 bases and J lost 5, with 11 bases in between. DNA for the CDR3: TGTGCCATCAGGGGAAGAACTGAAGCTTTCTTT. This gives the protein CAIRGRTEAFF. The full variable domain, in which reference TRBV28 and TRBJ1-1 provide the parts outside the CDR3, is DVKVTQSSRYLVKRTGEKVFLECVQDMDHENMFWYRQDPGLGLRLIYFSYDVKMKEKGDIPEGYSVSREKKERFSLILESASTNQTSMYLCAIRGRTEAFFGQGTRLTVV.

In its sample, this clonotype was seen many times. The chain joins TRBV29-1 to TRBJ2-2; TRBD2 is a possible D gene (6 bases). The CDR3 is made up of 15 amino acids. V was pared by 4 bases and J by 0 bases, with 12 bases between. Germline loops: CDR1 SQVTM, CDR2 ANQGSEA. The CDR3 sequence is CSVAGGLTNTGELFF. The CDR3 DNA reads TGCAGCGTTGCCGGGGGACTTACGAACACCGGGGAGCTGTTTTTT.

The chain is built from TRBV20-1 and TRBJ2-4; weak D call: TRBD2 (5 bases). V lost 2 bases and J 3 bases, leaving 17 bases between the germline ends. Germline CDR1 DFQATT, CDR2 SNEGSKA (reference sequence). The CDR3 contains 16 residues. The CDR3 DNA sequence: TGCAGTGCTAGACGCTTTGGGGAGATTGGCAAAAACATTCAGTACTTC. It yields the protein CSARRFGEIGKNIQYF.

The chain links TRBV10-3 to TRBJ2-1, with 7 nucleotides matching TRBD1. The CDR3 length is 13 residues. Unmatched junction bases numbered 7, after V lost 0 bases and J lost 14 bases. Germline values: CDR1 ENHRY, CDR2 SYGVKD. The CDR3 protein is CAISESGQVRKFF. CDR3 bases: TGTGCCATCAGTGAGTCAGGACAGGTCCGCAAGTTCTTC.

This clonotype was observed a few times. The gene calls are TRBV7-9 and TRBJ2-3; 10 positions match TRBD2. The CDR3 is 16 residues long. The germline gives CDR1 SEHNR, CDR2 FQNEAQ (reference sequence). V shed 5 bases and J 11 bases; nucleotides not matched to a gene: 16. In nucleotides, the CDR3 is TGTGCCAGCAGCCCATCCGGGACTAGCGTGCCGCAAGAGCAGTATTTT. Protein product: CASSPSGTSVPQEQYF.

The chain has TRBV7-9 and TRBJ2-3, with 9 bases that match TRBD2. V lost 5 bases and J lost 2; bases outside the gene matches: 14. CDR3 length: 18 amino acids. Germline V CDR1 and CDR2: SEHNR, FQNEAQ (reference sequence). CDR3 region: CASSPPFRLAGTTDTQYF. CDR3 bases: TGTGCCAGCAGCCCCCCCTTTCGGCTAGCGGGGACCACAGATACGCAGTATTTT.

V and J are TRBV5-1 and TRBJ2-2, with 8 bases identical to TRBD1. The V gene end was trimmed by 5 bases and the J gene end by 2 bases; junction bases not matched to a gene: 5. Germline lookup yields CDR1 SGHRS and CDR2 YFSETQ. This CDR3 spans 15 amino acids. The CDR3 sequence: CASRTGQGNTGELFF. The DNA of the CDR3 is TGCGCCAGCAGAACCGGACAGGGAAACACCGGGGAGCTGTTTTTT. The entire variable domain, with the rest obtained from reference TRBV5-1 and TRBJ2-2, is as follows: KAGVTQTPRYLIKTRGQQVTLSCSPISGHRSVSWYQQTPGQGLQFLFEYFSETQRNKGNFPGRFSGRQFSNSRSEMNVSTLELGDSALYLCASRTGQGNTGELFFGEGSRLTVL.

The V gene is TRBV10-3, the J gene TRBJ2-7, with D possibly TRBD1 on 5 matching bases. V shed 6 bases and J shed 2 bases, with 17 bases lying between them. The CDR3 sequence is 15 residues long. The V gene's germline CDR1 is ENHRY and CDR2 SYGVKD. This CDR3 reads CAIRVGAAVPYEQYF. The DNA for the CDR3 is TGTGCCATCAGAGTAGGGGCCGCCGTGCCCTACGAGCAGTACTTC.

The chain is built from TRBV20-1 and TRBJ1-1; 7 bases line up with TRBD1. The CDR3 runs to 14 residues. Trimming at V came to 1 base and at J to 1 base, leaving 3 bases not matched to a gene. Per germline, CDR1 DFQATT and CDR2 SNEGSKA (reference sequence). For the CDR3, the DNA is TGCAGTGCTAGAGCAGGGACAGCGAACACTGAAGCTTTCTTT. It translates to CSARAGTANTEAFF.

The gene calls are TRBV6-5 and TRBJ2-1, with TRBD2 identical over 13 bases. This CDR3 has 15 residues. Germline CDR1 and CDR2: MNHEY and SVGAGI. After removal of 7 bases from V and 8 bases from J, the junction contained 8 bases not matched to a gene. The DNA of the CDR3 is TGTGCCAGCACCCTAGGGACTAGCGGGATATATGAGCAGTTCTTC. Amino acids: CASTLGTSGIYEQFF.

V is TRBV4-3 and J is TRBJ2-5; TRBD1 might be the D (6 bases). V gave up 0 bases and J gave up 4 bases, with 15 bases separating them. CDR1 is LGHNA, CDR2 YSLEER, per germline. The CDR3 has 16 amino acids. CDR3 nucleotide sequence: TGCGCCAGCAGCCAAGATAGCCCAGGGGATGGAGAGACCCAGTACTTC. Encoded protein: CASSQDSPGDGETQYF.

The V and J genes are TRBV12-3 or TRBV12-4 and TRBJ1-2, with D possibly TRBD1 on 6 matching bases. V lost 5 bases, J lost 8 bases, and 18 bases lay in between. The CDR3 totals 14 residues. CDR3 bases: TGTGCCAGCAGTAATAGTGCGGGGGCGGGGGGCTACACCTTC. It encodes CASSNSAGAGGYTF.

The DNA for the CDR3 is TGTGCCAGCAGCCCCTCCACGGGCACAGGGGGATATGAGCAGTTCTTC. Residues: CASSPSTGTGGYEQFF. This chain links TRBV7-3 with TRBJ2-5, with 8 bases lining up with TRBD1. The last part of the DNA fits TRBJ2-1 better; the J call may be wrong. The CDR3 runs 16 residues. Germline values: CDR1 SGHTA, CDR2 FQGTGA.

The V gene is TRBV5-5, the J gene TRBJ2-5; D perhaps matches TRBD1 (5 bases). V was cut by 0 bases and J by 5 bases, with 17 bases left in between. The CDR3 sequence is 16 residues long. Germline V gene sequence: CDR1 SGHKS, CDR2 YYEKEE (reference sequence). The CDR3: CASSLAISTWGETQYF. The DNA for the CDR3 is TGTGCCAGCAGCTTGGCCATTTCTACATGGGGCGAGACCCAGTACTTC.

V is TRBV9 and J is TRBJ1-2; 8 bases match TRBD1. The germline V gene encodes CDR1 SGDLS and CDR2 YYNGEE. There are 14 residues in the CDR3. V was clipped by 0 bases and J by 3 bases; unmatched bases: 1. The CDR3 DNA sequence: TGTGCCAGCAGCGTAGCGGGACAGGACTATGGCTACACCTTC. Encoded protein: CASSVAGQDYGYTF.

The chain recombines TRBV9 with TRBJ2-6; D remains ambiguous. This CDR3 contains 17 residues. V shed 0 bases and J shed 1 base, with 11 bases lying between them. In germline, CDR1 is SGDLS, CDR2 YYNGEE. The CDR3 sequence is CASSVAGSLSGANVLTF. DNA for the CDR3: TGTGCCAGCAGCGTAGCGGGTTCCCTATCTGGGGCCAACGTCCTGACTTTC.

The chain employs TRBV6-1 and TRBJ2-4; 10 bases agree with TRBD2. The V segment lost 6 bases and the J segment 3 bases; nucleotides outside the gene matches: 17. The germline CDR1 and CDR2 sequences are MNHNS and SASEGT. CDR3 length equals 19 residues. The CDR3 loop is CASRQRSGGAFKGKNIQYF. CDR3 coding DNA: TGTGCCAGCAGACAAAGGAGCGGGGGGGCCTTTAAGGGCAAAAACATTCAGTACTTC.

The gene calls are TRBV12-5 and TRBJ1-1; D might be TRBD1 (6 bases). Germline CDR1 and CDR2: LGHNT and FRNRAP. V was trimmed by 5 bases and J by 6 bases, leaving 13 bases between them. The CDR3 spans 13 residues. CDR3 in DNA: TGTGCTAGTGGTCTAGGGGGGCACGCTGAAGCTTTCTTT. Translation: CASGLGGHAEAFF.

The chain recombines TRBV20-1 with TRBJ2-3, with 10 bases that match TRBD2. From germline, CDR1 is DFQATT and CDR2 SNEGSKA (reference sequence). The CDR3 sequence is 14 residues long. V shed 2 bases and J 4 bases; nucleotides not matched to a gene: 3. CDR3 coding DNA: TGCAGTGCTAGAAGCGGGGGGGAGGCAGATACGCAGTATTTT. It encodes CSARSGGEADTQYF.

V is TRBV11-2 and J is TRBJ2-5; possible D gene TRBD2, 5 bases. Germline V gene lookup returns CDR1 SGHAT and CDR2 FQNNGV. Between the trimmed V and J ends, which lost 0 bases and 0 bases, there was a span of 14 bases. The CDR3 has 17 residues. CDR3 residues: CASSLDVLDLNQETQYF. The CDR3 DNA sequence: TGTGCCAGCAGCTTAGATGTACTAGACTTAAACCAAGAGACCCAGTACTTC.

This clonotype has only a few counts. This chain uses TRBV5-1 with TRBJ1-1; D is possibly TRBD1 (5 bases). There are 14 residues in the CDR3. V was cut by 4 bases and J by 3 bases, with 13 bases left in between. Germline-derived CDR1 and CDR2 are SGHRS and YFSETQ. The CDR3 spells CASSRRGEDTEAFF. In DNA, the CDR3 is TGCGCCAGCAGCCGTCGGGGGGAGGACACTGAAGCTTTCTTT.

CDR3 region: CASSFDEEAQETQYF. CDR3 DNA sequence: TGCGCCAGCAGCTTTGACGAGGAGGCCCAAGAGACCCAGTACTTC. The rearrangement links TRBV5-1 to TRBJ2-5; D is perhaps TRBD2 (5 bases). Deletions cut 2 bases from V and 1 base from J, with 12 bases between. Germline CDR1 SGHRS, CDR2 YFSETQ. The CDR3 sequence is 15 residues long.

This clonotype was observed a few times. The gene calls are TRBV5-1 and TRBJ1-5; D is undetermined. V shed 3 bases and J shed 0 bases, with 10 bases lying between them. CDR3 length: 15 residues. Germline V gives CDR1 SGHRS, CDR2 YFSETQ. The CDR3 DNA follows: TGCGCCAGCAGCTCGTCAGGTGATAGCAATCAGCCCCAGCATTTT. Protein: CASSSSGDSNQPQHF.